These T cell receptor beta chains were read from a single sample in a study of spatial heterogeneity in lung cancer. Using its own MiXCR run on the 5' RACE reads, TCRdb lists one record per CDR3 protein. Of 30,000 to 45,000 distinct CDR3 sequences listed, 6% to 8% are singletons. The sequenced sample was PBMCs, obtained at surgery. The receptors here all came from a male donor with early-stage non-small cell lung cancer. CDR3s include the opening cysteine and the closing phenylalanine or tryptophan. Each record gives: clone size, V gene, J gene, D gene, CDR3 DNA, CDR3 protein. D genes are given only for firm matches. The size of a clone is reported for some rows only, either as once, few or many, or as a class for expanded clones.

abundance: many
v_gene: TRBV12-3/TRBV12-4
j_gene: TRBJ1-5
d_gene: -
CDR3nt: TGTGCCACCAGCACCGGACAGCCCAATCAGCCCCAGCATTTT
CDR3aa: CATSTGQPNQPQHF

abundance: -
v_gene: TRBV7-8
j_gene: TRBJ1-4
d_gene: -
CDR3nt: TGTGCCAGCAGCTTTTCTTTGCGCGAAAAACTGTTTTTT
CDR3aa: CASSFSLREKLFF

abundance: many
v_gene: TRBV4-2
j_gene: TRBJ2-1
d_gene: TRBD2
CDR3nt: TGTGCCAGCAGCCAAGACCCCCAGCGGGAGTACAATGAGCAGTTCTTC
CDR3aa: CASSQDPQREYNEQFF

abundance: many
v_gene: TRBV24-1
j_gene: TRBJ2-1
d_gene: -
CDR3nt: TGTGCCACCAGTGATTTGTACGGGGGCGAGTACAATGAGCAGTTCTTC
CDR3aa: CATSDLYGGEYNEQFF

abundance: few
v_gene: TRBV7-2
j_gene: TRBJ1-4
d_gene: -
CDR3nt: TGTGCCAGCAGCTCCCAGGGGTGGAGCGAAAAACTGTTTTTT
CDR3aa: CASSSQGWSEKLFF

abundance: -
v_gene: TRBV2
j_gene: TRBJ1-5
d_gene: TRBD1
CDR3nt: TGTGCCAGGTCACAGGGGAGCAATCAGCCCCAGCATTTT
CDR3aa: CARSQGSNQPQHF

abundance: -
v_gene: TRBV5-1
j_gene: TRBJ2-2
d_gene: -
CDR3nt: TGCGCCAGCAGCTTCGGCCGGGGACGGCTCACCGGGGAGCTGTTTTTT
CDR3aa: CASSFGRGRLTGELFF

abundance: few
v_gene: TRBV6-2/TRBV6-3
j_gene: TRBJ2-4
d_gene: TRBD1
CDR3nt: TGTGCCAGCAGTGTTACAGGGGGCGGCAAAAACATTCAGTACTTC
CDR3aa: CASSVTGGGKNIQYF

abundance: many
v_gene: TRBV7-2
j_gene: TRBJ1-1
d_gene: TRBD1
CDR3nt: TGTGCCAGCAGCTTCGGACAGGGTAGGACTGAAGCTTTCTTT
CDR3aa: CASSFGQGRTEAFF

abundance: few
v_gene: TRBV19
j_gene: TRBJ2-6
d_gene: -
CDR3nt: TGTGCCAGTAGTATAGCAGGGTCAAGCCCTGGGGCCAACGTCCTGACTTTC
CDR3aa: CASSIAGSSPGANVLTF

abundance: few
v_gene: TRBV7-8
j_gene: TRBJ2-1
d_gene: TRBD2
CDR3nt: TGTGCCAGCAGCTTACCCGGACTAGCGGGAGTTAATGAGCAGTTCTTC
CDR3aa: CASSLPGLAGVNEQFF

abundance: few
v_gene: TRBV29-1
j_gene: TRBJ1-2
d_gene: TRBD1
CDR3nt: TGCAGCGTTGAAAAAGGACAGGACTATGATGGCTACACCTTC
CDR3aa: CSVEKGQDYDGYTF

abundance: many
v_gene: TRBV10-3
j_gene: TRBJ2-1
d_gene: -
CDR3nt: TGTGCCATCAGTGAGCGACAGGACTCCTACAATGAGCAGTTCTTC
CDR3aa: CAISERQDSYNEQFF

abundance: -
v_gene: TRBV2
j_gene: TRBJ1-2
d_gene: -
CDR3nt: TGTGCCAGCAGTGCTCGTACAGAAATTAACTATGGCTACACCTTC
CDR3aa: CASSARTEINYGYTF

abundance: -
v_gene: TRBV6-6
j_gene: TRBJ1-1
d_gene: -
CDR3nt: TGTGCCAGCAGTCCCCTAGGGGGTTCAATGAACACTGAAGCTTTCTTT
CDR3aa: CASSPLGGSMNTEAFF

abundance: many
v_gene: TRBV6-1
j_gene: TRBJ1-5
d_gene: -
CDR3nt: TGTGCCATCCGAGACTGGGCCCAGCCCCAGCATTTT
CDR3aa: CAIRDWAQPQHF

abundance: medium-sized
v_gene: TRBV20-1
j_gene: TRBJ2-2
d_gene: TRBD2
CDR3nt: TGCAGTGCTAGACCCAGCGGGGGAGGCACCGGGGAGCTGTTTTTT
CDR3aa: CSARPSGGGTGELFF

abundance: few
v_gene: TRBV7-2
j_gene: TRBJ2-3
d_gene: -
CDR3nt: TGTGCCAGCAGCTTTTACAGGGACACAGATACGCAGTATTTT
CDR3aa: CASSFYRDTDTQYF

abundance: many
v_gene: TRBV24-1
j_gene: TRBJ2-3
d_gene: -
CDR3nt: TGTGCCACCAGTGATTCGGGACCCGCGGATACGCAGTATTTT
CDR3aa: CATSDSGPADTQYF

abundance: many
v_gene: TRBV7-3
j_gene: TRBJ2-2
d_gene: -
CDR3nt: TGTGCCAGCAGTTTAACCGGGGAGCTGTTTTTT
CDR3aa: CASSLTGELFF

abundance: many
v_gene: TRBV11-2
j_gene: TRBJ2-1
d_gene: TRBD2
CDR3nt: TGTGCCAGCAGCTCCTGGACTAGCCGGGGCGATGAGCAGTTCTTC
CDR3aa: CASSSWTSRGDEQFF

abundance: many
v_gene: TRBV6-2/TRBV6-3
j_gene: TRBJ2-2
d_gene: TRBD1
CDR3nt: TGTGCCAGCAGAGGGACAGGGACGCTGTCCGGGGAGCTGTTTTTT
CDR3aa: CASRGTGTLSGELFF

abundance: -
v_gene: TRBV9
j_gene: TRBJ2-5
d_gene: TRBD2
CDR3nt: TGTGCCAGCAGCGTACAAGACGGGGGAGGGGAGACCCAGTACTTC
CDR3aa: CASSVQDGGGETQYF

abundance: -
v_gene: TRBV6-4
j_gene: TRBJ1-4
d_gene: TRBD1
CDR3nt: TGTGCCAGCAGCCAGGAGCAGGGGGATGAAAAACTGTTTTTT
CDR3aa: CASSQEQGDEKLFF

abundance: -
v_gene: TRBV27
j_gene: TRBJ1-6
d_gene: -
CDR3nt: TGTGCCAGCAGTTTATCCACAGGGAGCAATTCACCCCTCCACTTT
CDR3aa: CASSLSTGSNSPLHF

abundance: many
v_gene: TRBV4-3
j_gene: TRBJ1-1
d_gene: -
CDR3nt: TGCGCCAGCAGCCTAGAGGTTAGGACGGTCGGAACTGAAGCTTTCTTT
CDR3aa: CASSLEVRTVGTEAFF

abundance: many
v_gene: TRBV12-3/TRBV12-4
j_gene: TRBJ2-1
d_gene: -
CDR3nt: TGTGCCAGCAGTTACGGTAGAGGTGAGCAGTTCTTC
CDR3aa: CASSYGRGEQFF

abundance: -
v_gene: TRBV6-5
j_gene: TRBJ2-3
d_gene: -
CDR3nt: TGTGCCAGCAGTTACTCTAGCCGCCGTAGCACAGATACGCAGTATTTT
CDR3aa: CASSYSSRRSTDTQYF

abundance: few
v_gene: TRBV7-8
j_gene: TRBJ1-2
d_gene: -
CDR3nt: TGTGTCAGCAGCTTAGCAGGTTTCGGCTATGGCTACACCTTC
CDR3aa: CVSSLAGFGYGYTF

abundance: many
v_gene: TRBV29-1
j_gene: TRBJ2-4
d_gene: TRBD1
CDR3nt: TGCAGCGCCGCACCGGGACAGGTAGCCAAAAACATTCAGTACTTC
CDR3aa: CSAAPGQVAKNIQYF

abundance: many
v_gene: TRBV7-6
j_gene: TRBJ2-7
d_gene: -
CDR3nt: TGTGCCAGCAGCTTAGGCGAGTCCTACGAGCAGTACTTC
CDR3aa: CASSLGESYEQYF

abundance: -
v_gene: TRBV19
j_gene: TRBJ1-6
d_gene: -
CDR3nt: TGTGCCAGTAGTATAGTCGGCAGCAGCTCCTATAATTCACCCCTCCACTTT
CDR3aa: CASSIVGSSSYNSPLHF

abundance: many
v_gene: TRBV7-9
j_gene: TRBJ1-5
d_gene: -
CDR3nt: TGTGCCAGCAGCCAGAGCGGGACGCAGGATCAGCCCCAGCATTTT
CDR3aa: CASSQSGTQDQPQHF

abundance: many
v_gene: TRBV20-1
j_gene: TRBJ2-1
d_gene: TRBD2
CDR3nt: TGCAGTGCTAGAGGCAGTAGCGGGAGAGGGAGGCATGAGCAGTTCTTC
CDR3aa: CSARGSSGRGRHEQFF

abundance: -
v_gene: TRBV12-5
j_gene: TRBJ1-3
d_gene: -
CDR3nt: TGTGCTAGTGGTTTGGTGTCCTCCAGCTCGATTGCTGGAAACACCATATATTTT
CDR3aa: CASGLVSSSSIAGNTIYF

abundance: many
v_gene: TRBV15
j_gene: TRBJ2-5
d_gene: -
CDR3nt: TGTGCCACCAGCAGAGATCGGGGGTCCCAAGAGACCCAGTACTTC
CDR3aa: CATSRDRGSQETQYF

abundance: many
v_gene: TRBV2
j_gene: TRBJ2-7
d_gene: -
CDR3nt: TGTGCCAGCAGCCTGAAGGCCGAGCAGTACTTC
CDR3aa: CASSLKAEQYF

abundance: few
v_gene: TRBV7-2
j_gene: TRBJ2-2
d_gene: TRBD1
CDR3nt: TGTGCCAGCACCCGGGACAGGAACACCGGGGAGCTGTTTTTT
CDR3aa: CASTRDRNTGELFF

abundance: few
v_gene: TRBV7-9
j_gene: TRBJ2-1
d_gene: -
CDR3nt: TGTGCCAGCAGCCCTAGGAGTTCAGACAGGTACAATGAGCAGTTCTTC
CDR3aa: CASSPRSSDRYNEQFF

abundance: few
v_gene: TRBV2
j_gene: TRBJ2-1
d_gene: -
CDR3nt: TGTGCCAGCTGGGCTAGCGGAAGGGGGAGCTCCTACAATGAGCAGTTCTTC
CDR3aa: CASWASGRGSSYNEQFF

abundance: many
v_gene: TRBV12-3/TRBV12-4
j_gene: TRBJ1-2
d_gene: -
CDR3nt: TGTGCCAGCAGCCTGGGTTCGGCCGTATACGGCTACACCTTC
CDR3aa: CASSLGSAVYGYTF

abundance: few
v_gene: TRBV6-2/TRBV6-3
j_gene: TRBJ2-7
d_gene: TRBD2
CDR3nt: TGTGCCAGCGGAATCAGGGACTACTCCTACGAGCAGTACTTC
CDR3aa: CASGIRDYSYEQYF

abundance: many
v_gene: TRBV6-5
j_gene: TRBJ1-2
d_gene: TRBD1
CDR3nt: TGTGCCAGCACCAAACAGGGGGCCGGGTATGGCTACACCTTC
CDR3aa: CASTKQGAGYGYTF

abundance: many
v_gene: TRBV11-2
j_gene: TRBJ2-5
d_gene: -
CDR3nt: TGTGCCAGCAGCTTCGGACGAGCTAGTCGGTACCAAGAGACCCAGTACTTC
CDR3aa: CASSFGRASRYQETQYF

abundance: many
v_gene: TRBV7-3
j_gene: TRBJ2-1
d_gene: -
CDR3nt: TGTGCCAGCAGCTTTGCGGGCGGTGAGCAGTTCTTC
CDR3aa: CASSFAGGEQFF

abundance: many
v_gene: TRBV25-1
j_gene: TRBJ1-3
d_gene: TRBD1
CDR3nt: TGTGCCAGCAGCCCGGGACAGGGTGGGATCACCATATATTTT
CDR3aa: CASSPGQGGITIYF

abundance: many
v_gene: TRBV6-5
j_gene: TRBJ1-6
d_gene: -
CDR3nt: TGTGCCAGCAGTTACTCGACCCCGGGGGGTGGGGAACCCCTCCACTTT
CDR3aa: CASSYSTPGGGEPLHF

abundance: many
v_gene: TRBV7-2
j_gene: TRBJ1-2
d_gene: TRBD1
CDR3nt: TGTGCCAGCAGCTCGAGACAGGGGTTCTATGGCTACACCTTC
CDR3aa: CASSSRQGFYGYTF

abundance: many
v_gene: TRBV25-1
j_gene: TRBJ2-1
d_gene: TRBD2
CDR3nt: TGTGCCAGCAGTGAATATAAGACTAGCGGGTCATACAATGAGCAGTTCTTC
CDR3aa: CASSEYKTSGSYNEQFF

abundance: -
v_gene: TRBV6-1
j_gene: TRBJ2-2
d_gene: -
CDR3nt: TGTGCCAGCAGTGATTCCGGGGGCGCATTGGACACCGGGGAGCTGTTTTTT
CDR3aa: CASSDSGGALDTGELFF

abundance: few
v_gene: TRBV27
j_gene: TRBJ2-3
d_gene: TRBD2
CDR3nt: TGTGCCAGCAGTTTTAGCGGGAGCACAGATACGCAGTATTTT
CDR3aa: CASSFSGSTDTQYF

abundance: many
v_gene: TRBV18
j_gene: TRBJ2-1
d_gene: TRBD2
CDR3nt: TGTGCCAGCTCACCACCGAGAAGCGGGGGGTTCAATGAGCAGTTCTTC
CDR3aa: CASSPPRSGGFNEQFF

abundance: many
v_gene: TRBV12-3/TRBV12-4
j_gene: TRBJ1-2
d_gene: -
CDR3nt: TGTGCCAGCAGTCTGGGGGATGGCTACACCTTC
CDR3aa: CASSLGDGYTF

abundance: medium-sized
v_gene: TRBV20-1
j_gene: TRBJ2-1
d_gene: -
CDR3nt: TGCAGTGCTAGGGGGGTTACTAGCTCCTACAATGAGCAGTTCTTC
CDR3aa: CSARGVTSSYNEQFF